These T cell receptor beta chains were read from a single sample in a study of T cell responses to AZD1222 COVID-19 vaccine. Using immunoSEQ multiplex PCR, the repertoire was profiled, and TCRdb retains in-frame clones only, with some absent. The profile shows some 120,000 clones, 90% of them singletons. The specimen comprised peripheral blood, sampled on day 0 of AZD1222 vaccination. These receptors all stem from an adult in good health. Each CDR3 is given with its conserved first and last residue. The order of the fields is CDR3 protein, V gene, D gene, J gene. A D gene is named only where the DNA matches it firmly.

CDR3aa: CASSPTRGAGGPNEQFF
v_gene: TRBV4-1
d_gene: TRBD2
j_gene: TRBJ2-1

CDR3aa: CASSGPGQGYQPQHF
v_gene: TRBV10-2
d_gene: TRBD1
j_gene: TRBJ1-5

CDR3aa: CASSSGGLAGGSYEQYF
v_gene: TRBV5-1
d_gene: TRBD2
j_gene: TRBJ2-7

CDR3aa: CASSPPRGGYGYTF
v_gene: TRBV28
d_gene: .
j_gene: TRBJ1-2

CDR3aa: CASSSQYMNTEAFF
v_gene: TRBV6-5
d_gene: .
j_gene: TRBJ1-1

CDR3aa: CASSGAYEQYF
v_gene: TRBV19
d_gene: .
j_gene: TRBJ2-7

CDR3aa: CASSRDSSNFNIYF
v_gene: TRBV7-9
d_gene: TRBD1
j_gene: TRBJ2-3

CDR3aa: CASSLVGARSQYF
v_gene: TRBV7-2
d_gene: .
j_gene: TRBJ2-3

CDR3aa: CATSVGRGRVYEQYF
v_gene: TRBV15
d_gene: .
j_gene: TRBJ2-7

CDR3aa: CASSPMSGGQVEKLFF
v_gene: TRBV9
d_gene: .
j_gene: TRBJ1-4

CDR3aa: CASSPDRSRNTEAFF
v_gene: TRBV18
d_gene: .
j_gene: TRBJ1-1

CDR3aa: CATILSSAWDTIYF
v_gene: TRBV24-1
d_gene: .
j_gene: TRBJ1-3

CDR3aa: CASSPRLAGHYEQYF
v_gene: TRBV6-5
d_gene: TRBD2
j_gene: TRBJ2-7

CDR3aa: CASSPLTDMNTEAFF
v_gene: TRBV28
d_gene: .
j_gene: TRBJ1-1

CDR3aa: CATSDSWSTEAFF
v_gene: TRBV24-1
d_gene: .
j_gene: TRBJ1-1

CDR3aa: CASSEGASGTQETQYF
v_gene: TRBV2
d_gene: TRBD2
j_gene: TRBJ2-5

CDR3aa: CASSLSAAGSNTEAFF
v_gene: TRBV28
d_gene: .
j_gene: TRBJ1-1

CDR3aa: CASSQDPRTARETQYF
v_gene: TRBV3-1/TRBV3-2
d_gene: .
j_gene: TRBJ2-5

CDR3aa: CASSPEPRSETQYF
v_gene: TRBV7-6
d_gene: .
j_gene: TRBJ2-5

CDR3aa: CASSPRGPGELFF
v_gene: TRBV28
d_gene: .
j_gene: TRBJ2-2

CDR3aa: CASSFPPGTVERGIGDEQYF
v_gene: TRBV7-8
d_gene: .
j_gene: TRBJ2-7